This is a list of T cell receptor beta chains from one sample in a study of technical replicates of blood from a few donors. Assay: immunoSEQ multiplex PCR; the TCRdb copy retains only in-frame clones and omits some. The table has about 75,000 clones, around 97% seen once. Sequences were obtained from T cells isolated from PBMCs. The receptors shown here come from a human donor in good health. The CDR3 runs from the conserved cysteine through the conserved F or W. Each record gives: J gene, V gene, clone size, D gene, CDR3 DNA, CDR3 protein. D genes are given only for firm matches. Part of the rows lack a size; the others show once, few, many or a class for expanded clones.

TRBJ1-1 | TRBV10-3 | NA | NA | TGTGCCATCAGGGGGAGCGGGGGCCCTGAAGCTTTCTTT | CAIRGSGGPEAFF
TRBJ2-2 | TRBV11-3 | NA | NA | TGTGCCAGCAGTCAAATCAGGGGGGACACCGGGGAGCTGTTTTTT | CASSQIRGDTGELFF
TRBJ2-3 | TRBV6-5 | NA | TRBD1 | TGTGCCAGCAGTTACACGCATGGACAGGGTAATACGCAGTATTTT | CASSYTHGQGNTQYF
TRBJ2-6 | TRBV2 | NA | TRBD2 | TGTGCCAGCAGGGGAGGGCCTGGGGCCAACGTCCTGACTTTC | CASRGGPGANVLTF
TRBJ2-7 | TRBV6-1 | NA | TRBD1 | TGTGCCAGCCGCAGTACCGGGACAGCCCTCTACGAGCAGTACTTC | CASRSTGTALYEQYF
TRBJ2-1 | TRBV7-9 | NA | NA | TGTGCCAGCAGCTTTTCTCGGGAGAGAGGGAATGAGCAGTTCTTC | CASSFSRERGNEQFF
TRBJ2-7 | TRBV4-1 | NA | TRBD1 | TGCGCCAGCAGACAGGGGGCGAGGAAATCCTACGAGCAGTACTTC | CASRQGARKSYEQYF
TRBJ2-7 | TRBV28 | NA | TRBD2 | TGTGCCAGCAGTTTGCCTCCCCGGACTAGCGGGAGGGCCTCCTACGAGCAGTACTTC | CASSLPPRTSGRASYEQYF
TRBJ2-1 | TRBV6-5 | NA | TRBD2 | TGTGCCAGCAGTTACTCGCGGGGGAGAACCTACAATGAGCAGTTCTTC | CASSYSRGRTYNEQFF
TRBJ1-1 | TRBV5-4 | once | NA | TGTGCCAGCAGCCCGACCTCGGGTGCGGGTGAAGCTTTCTTT | CASSPTSGAGEAFF
TRBJ1-1 | TRBV7-2 | NA | NA | TGTGCCAGCAGCTTAGAGGTTCAGCGGGAAGCTTTCTTT | CASSLEVQREAFF
TRBJ2-2 | TRBV7-2 | NA | TRBD2 | TGTGCCAGCAGCTTGGGACTACTCACCGGGGAGCTGTTTTTT | CASSLGLLTGELFF
TRBJ2-7 | TRBV7-5 | NA | NA | TGTGTCAGAAGCCCCGCTTTTAGGGACAGCGATATTCCAAGCTCCTACGAGCAGTACTTC | CVRSPAFRDSDIPSSYEQYF
TRBJ2-2 | TRBV6-4 | NA | TRBD1 | TGTGCCAGCAGGCAGGGGGTCGGGGAGCTGTTTTTT | CASRQGVGELFF
TRBJ2-7 | TRBV5-1 | NA | NA | TGCGCCAGCGCGGGATACTACGAGCAGTACTTC | CASAGYYEQYF
TRBJ2-1 | TRBV19 | once | TRBD2 | TGTGCCAGTAGTCCCGCGGGAGGCGACAATGAGCAGTTCTTC | CASSPAGGDNEQFF
TRBJ2-3 | TRBV27 | NA | NA | TGTGCCAGCAGTTCTAAGCCCGCCCCCACAGATACGCAGTATTTT | CASSSKPAPTDTQYF
TRBJ2-5 | TRBV5-6 | NA | TRBD2 | TGTGCCAGCAGCTTGGGGCCAGCGGGGTGGGGGGAGACCCAGTACTTC | CASSLGPAGWGETQYF
TRBJ1-1 | TRBV19 | NA | NA | TGTGCCAGTAGTATAGATAAGGTCAGGTTGGATGAGACTGAAGCTTTCTTT | CASSIDKVRLDETEAFF
TRBJ1-4 | TRBV7-9 | NA | NA | TGTGCCAGCAGCTTAAACGCAGGGGCTAATGAAAAACTGTTTTTT | CASSLNAGANEKLFF
TRBJ2-7 | TRBV19 | NA | TRBD2 | TGTGCCAGTAGTAGCGTAGCGGGAGGTCCCTACGAGCAGTACTTC | CASSSVAGGPYEQYF
TRBJ2-1 | TRBV7-2 | NA | TRBD2 | TGTGCCAGCAGCTCGGGACTAGCGGGATTAAATGAGCAGTTCTTC | CASSSGLAGLNEQFF
TRBJ1-1 | TRBV9 | NA | NA | TGTGCCAGCAGCCTCTCGGACAGCCGTGAAGCTTTCTTT | CASSLSDSREAFF
TRBJ1-5 | TRBV6-1 | NA | NA | TGTGCCAGCAGTGAAGGTAGGGGGGGCCAGCCCCAGCATTTT | CASSEGRGGQPQHF
TRBJ2-7 | TRBV4-1 | NA | TRBD1 | TGCGCCAGCAGCCAAGTGGACAGGGTCTCCTACGAGCAGTACTTC | CASSQVDRVSYEQYF
TRBJ1-5 | TRBV6-1 | NA | NA | TGTGCCAGCCTGGGACAAAGGGCGGGTGAGCCCCAGCATTTT | CASLGQRAGEPQHF
TRBJ1-2 | TRBV6-5 | NA | NA | TGTGCCAGCAGTTCCCCTCGACAGCGAGCTAACTATGGCTACACCTTC | CASSSPRQRANYGYTF
TRBJ2-7 | TRBV11-3 | once | TRBD1 | TGTGCCAGCAGCTCACAGGGGTTAACAATCCACGAGCAGTACTTC | CASSSQGLTIHEQYF
TRBJ2-7 | TRBV2 | NA | TRBD1 | TGTGCCAGCAGTCGACAGGGGGGGACCTACGAGCAGTACTTC | CASSRQGGTYEQYF
TRBJ2-3 | TRBV4-2 | NA | NA | TGTGCCAGCAGCCAAAGGGGTATTAGCACAGATACGCAGTATTTT | CASSQRGISTDTQYF
TRBJ2-3 | TRBV27 | NA | NA | TGTGCCAGCAGTTCCACCGGAGGGACGTCGAATCTACTAACGCAGTATTTT | CASSSTGGTSNLLTQYF
TRBJ1-2 | TRBV4-1 | NA | NA | TGCGCCAGCAGCGTGGGACTTGCGAATGGCTACACCTTC | CASSVGLANGYTF
TRBJ2-7 | TRBV2 | NA | TRBD2 | TGTGCCAGCAGTGAAGGACTAGCGGGGAACCAGTACTTC | CASSEGLAGNQYF
TRBJ2-7 | TRBV6-5 | NA | TRBD2 | TGTGCCAGCAGTTACTCGGGGGGGGAGCAGTACTTC | CASSYSGGEQYF
TRBJ1-2 | TRBV9 | NA | NA | TGTGCCAGCAGCGTAGGTCTTTACGGGACAACCAAATATGGCTACACCTTC | CASSVGLYGTTKYGYTF
TRBJ2-3 | TRBV9 | NA | TRBD2 | TGTGCCAGCAGCGGGGGGGGACGGCACACAGATACGCAGTATTTT | CASSGGGRHTDTQYF
TRBJ2-4 | TRBV7-9 | once | TRBD1 | TGTGCCAGCAGCTTAGCAAGGGGGCAGGGAGCCAAAAACATTCAGTACTTC | CASSLARGQGAKNIQYF
TRBJ1-2 | TRBV29-1 | NA | TRBD1 | TGCAGCGTGGGACCCGACAGGGTGGGCTATGGCTACACCTTC | CSVGPDRVGYGYTF
TRBJ2-7 | TRBV27 | NA | TRBD1 | TGTGCCAGCAGTTCTGAACAGGGGGCAAGCGAGCAGTACTTC | CASSSEQGASEQYF
TRBJ1-1 | TRBV6-5 | once | NA | TGTGCCAGCAGTGGGGGGGGGAACACTGAAGCTTTCTTT | CASSGGGNTEAFF
TRBJ1-1 | TRBV28 | NA | TRBD1 | TGTGCCAGCAGTTTAGGGACAGCAAACACTGAAGCTTTCTTT | CASSLGTANTEAFF
TRBJ1-2 | TRBV30 | NA | TRBD1 | TGTGCCTGGAGTGTTCCCCCTCGGTTGGACAGGGAGGGAGTGGTGCGACCCAACTATGGCTACACCTTC | CAWSVPPRLDREGVVRPNYGYTF
TRBJ2-7 | TRBV10-1 | NA | TRBD2 | TGCGCCAGCAGTGAGGGGCTAGCGGGGGACTACGAGCAGTACTTC | CASSEGLAGDYEQYF
TRBJ1-5 | TRBV5-8 | NA | TRBD1 | TGTGCCAGCCGGAGGACAGGGGTTCCGCCCCAGCATTTT | CASRRTGVPPQHF
TRBJ1-4 | TRBV28 | NA | NA | TGTGCCAGCAGTACCGGAGCAACTAATGAAAAACTGTTTTTT | CASSTGATNEKLFF
TRBJ1-1 | TRBV19 | NA | TRBD1 | TGTGCCAGTAGTGCGGGACAGGGTTTCACTGAAGCTTTCTTT | CASSAGQGFTEAFF
TRBJ2-3 | TRBV6-1 | NA | TRBD2 | TGTGCCAGCAGTGGGACTAGCGGGGGGGCGGATACGCAGTATTTT | CASSGTSGGADTQYF
TRBJ2-7 | TRBV6-1 | NA | TRBD2 | TGTGCCAGCAGTGAACCCCGGGACTATCGCTCCTACGAGCAGTACTTC | CASSEPRDYRSYEQYF